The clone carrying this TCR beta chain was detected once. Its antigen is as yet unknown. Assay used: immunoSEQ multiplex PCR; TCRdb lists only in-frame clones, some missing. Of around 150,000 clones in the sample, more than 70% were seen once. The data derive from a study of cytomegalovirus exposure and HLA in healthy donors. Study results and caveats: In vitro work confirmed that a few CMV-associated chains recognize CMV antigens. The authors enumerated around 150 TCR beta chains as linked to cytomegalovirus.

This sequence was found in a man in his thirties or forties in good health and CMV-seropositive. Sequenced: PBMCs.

The CDR3 is CASSLDSRTGNTIYF. In DNA form, the CDR3 reads TGTGCCAGCAGCTTAGACAGCCGCACTGGAAACACCATATATTTT. The chain is built from TRBV7-3 and TRBJ1-3, with D perhaps TRBD1 (5 bases). Trimming took off 2 bases at V and 2 bases at J, with 10 bases between the two ends. The germline V gene has CDR1 SGHTA and CDR2 FQGTGA. This CDR3 is built from 15 residues.